Below are 7 T cell receptor beta chains sequenced from a single sample in a study of T cell changes during pregnancy in multiple sclerosis. The table came from immunoSEQ multiplex PCR; TCRdb's copy has only in-frame clones and leaves some out. The sample has about 99,000 clones, 80% to 95% seen once. Sequenced here: peripheral blood, sampled after pregnancy. The receptors were gathered from a female donor with multiple sclerosis, enrolled in a pregnancy study.

This chain links TRBV27 with TRBJ2-7; TRBD1 matches at 8 bases. The CDR3 is 14 amino acids. Trimming removed 4 bases from V and 4 bases from J; junction bases left unmatched: 6. Per the germline V gene, CDR1 is MNHEY and CDR2 is SMNVEV (reference sequence). The chain's CDR3 is CASSWTGRSYEQYF. DNA of the CDR3: TGTGCCAGCAGTTGGACAGGGAGGTCGTACGAGCAGTACTTC.

The rearrangement joins TRBV4-1 to TRBJ2-3; 9 bases map to TRBD1. The CDR3 contains 15 residues. Losses at the gene ends were 4 bases for V and 2 bases for J; bases not matched to a gene: 4. CDR1 is MGHRA, CDR2 YSYEKL, per germline. CDR3 sequence: CASSPRQGDTDTQYF. The CDR3 DNA follows: TGCGCCAGCAGCCCTCGACAGGGGGACACAGATACGCAGTATTTT.

The V call is TRBV21-1, the J call TRBJ1-1. TRBV21-1 is recorded as a pseudogene. The CDR3 runs 14 residues. The CDR3 is CASRGQGRETEAFF. The CDR3, as DNA: TGTGCCAGCAGAGGGCAGGGGAGGGAGACTGAAGCTTTCTTT.

The chain carries TRBV4-2 and TRBJ2-3; 15 bases line up with TRBD2. The trim removed 4 bases at V and 4 bases at J, leaving 15 bases unmatched. The CDR3 spans 20 residues. The germline V gene has CDR1 LGHNA and CDR2 YNFKEQ. The CDR3: CASSLRTSGRANRTPDTQYF. The CDR3 coding sequence is TGTGCCAGCAGCCTTCGGACTAGCGGGAGGGCCAATCGGACCCCAGATACGCAGTATTTT.

The rearrangement uses TRBV6-6 and TRBJ2-1; weak D call: TRBD1 (6 bases). CDR1 and CDR2 from the germline V gene are MNHNY and SVGAGI (reference sequence). V lost 7 bases to trimming and J lost 0 bases, with 13 bases between them. The CDR3 is 15 amino acids. CDR3 DNA sequence: TGTGCCAGCACCTCCGGACAGAGCTCCTACAATGAGCAGTTCTTC. Translating it yields CASTSGQSSYNEQFF.

This clone was counted only a few times. The chain recombines TRBV5-1 with TRBJ1-1; D is ambiguous. Deletions cut 7 bases from V and 5 bases from J, with 9 bases between. The CDR3 has 11 residues. CDR1 and CDR2 (germline): SGHRS, YFSETQ. The CDR3 sequence is CASLTGTEAFF. Written as DNA, the CDR3 is TGCGCCAGCCTAACTGGTACTGAAGCTTTCTTT.

The chain couples TRBV29-1 to TRBJ2-1, with TRBD2 matching over 10 bases. V trimming: 3 bases; J trimming: 4 bases; junction bases outside the gene matches: 9. The CDR3 contains 16 residues. CDR1 and CDR2 from the germline V gene are SQVTM and ANQGSEA. The CDR3 DNA is TGCAGCGTTGAGGGGGTAGCGGGAGGTACATACAATGAGCAGTTCTTC. This sequence encodes CSVEGVAGGTYNEQFF.